Following are 25 T cell receptor beta chains from one sample sequenced in a study of blood T cell repertoires in COVID-19. TCRdb's table, derived via immunoSEQ multiplex PCR, lists solely in-frame clones and lacks some. The sample has approximately 240,000 clones; roughly 82% are singletons. Material for sequencing was peripheral blood. The receptors shown here come from a woman aged 40 to 49 who had recovered from COVID-19.

The rearrangement uses TRBV18 and TRBJ2-5; D is perhaps TRBD1 (5 bases). Trimming left V 1 base short and J 5 bases short, with 8 bases between. Germline-derived CDR1 and CDR2 are KGHSH and LQKENI. The CDR3 consists of 13 residues. For the CDR3, the DNA is TGTGCCAGCTCACCACAGGGGTGGGAGACCCAGTACTTC. It codes for CASSPQGWETQYF.

This clone turned up a few times. The chain uses TRBV19 and TRBJ2-7; 8 bases fit TRBD1. V gave up 5 bases and J gave up 0 bases; unmatched junction bases: 9. The CDR3 totals 16 residues. In germline, CDR1 is LNHDA, CDR2 SQIVND (reference sequence). CDR3 DNA: TGTGCCAGTAGTGCACAGGGGGAAGGGGGCTCCTACGAGCAGTACTTC. It encodes CASSAQGEGGSYEQYF.

The chain has TRBV9 and TRBJ2-2; tentative D call: TRBD1 (6 bases). Germline V lookup: CDR1 SGDLS, CDR2 YYNGEE. The CDR3 sequence is 15 residues long. With 0 bases removed from V and 8 bases from J, the gap between germline ends came to 14 bases. For the CDR3, the DNA is TGTGCCAGCAGCGTAGCAGGGGCGGACCGTGGGGAGCTGTTTTTT. It codes for CASSVAGADRGELFF.

Only one count was recorded for this clone. This chain links TRBV7-2 with TRBJ2-3; perhaps TRBD2 as D (6 bases). The length of the CDR3 is 17 residues. Per the germline V gene, CDR1 is SGHTA and CDR2 is FQGNSA. V dropped 0 bases and J dropped 1 base, with 14 bases sitting between them. CDR3 residues: CASSLARGGVGTDTQYF. The DNA for the CDR3 is TGTGCCAGCAGCTTAGCTCGGGGAGGAGTAGGCACAGATACGCAGTATTTT.

The chain employs TRBV5-4 and TRBJ2-2; 8 bases are a match to TRBD2. This CDR3 region has 15 residues. Germline loops: CDR1 SGHNT, CDR2 YYREEE (reference sequence). The junction had 11 bases not matched to a gene; V was cut back by 9 bases and J by 4 bases. The CDR3, as DNA: TGTGCCACTAGGACCGGGGGGGCCTTCACCGGGGAGCTGTTTTTT. Amino acid sequence: CATRTGGAFTGELFF.

The genes are TRBV7-2 and TRBJ2-3, with D possibly TRBD1 on 6 matching bases. The CDR3 has 14 residues. The germline gives CDR1 SGHTA, CDR2 FQGNSA. The germline V and J ends were trimmed by 4 bases and 0 bases, with 8 bases remaining between them. Here the CDR3 reads CASSSGQSTDTQYF. The CDR3 nucleotides read TGTGCCAGCAGCTCTGGACAGAGCACAGATACGCAGTATTTT.

CDR3 bases: TGCAGCGTCGGGACAGGGGCCTACGAGCAGTACTTC. As protein: CSVGTGAYEQYF. The rearrangement links TRBV29-1 to TRBJ2-7; 10 bases are shared with TRBD1. The germline CDR1 and CDR2 sequences are SQVTM and ANQGSEA. This CDR3 has 12 residues. Germline trimming cut 6 bases from V and 2 bases from J; bases unmatched to any gene: 1.

The V call is TRBV28, the J call TRBJ1-2; 9 positions match TRBD1. The V and J ends lost 7 bases and 5 bases, in that order; junction bases with no gene match: 8. The length of the CDR3 is 14 residues. Germline CDR1 reads MDHEN; CDR2 reads SYDVKM. The CDR3 is CASTLDRGYYGYTF. The CDR3 DNA is TGTGCCAGCACCCTGGACAGGGGTTATTATGGCTACACCTTC.

Of note for this clone: Sequence at one end of the junction differs from germline and may be a read error. CDR3: CASGEADQGMTEAFF. The CDR3 region has the DNA TGTGCCAGCGGTGAAGCGGACCAGGGGATGACTGAAGCTTTCTTT. V usage is TRBV2 and J usage is TRBJ1-1, with D perhaps matching TRBD1 (6 bases). The CDR3 contains 15 residues. The germline gives CDR1 SNHLY, CDR2 FYNNEI.

V gene TRBV18 combines with J gene TRBJ1-4; 8 bases map to TRBD1. The CDR3 loop spans 15 amino acids. Germline CDR1 reads KGHSH; CDR2 reads LQKENI. Trimming took 5 bases from V and 3 from J; bases not matched to a gene: 5. Here the CDR3 reads CASSSGQASNEKLFF. CDR3 coding DNA: TGTGCCAGCTCATCGGGACAGGCCTCTAATGAAAAACTGTTTTTT.

This chain links TRBV18 with TRBJ1-1; tentative D call: TRBD1 (5 bases). Germline V gene data show CDR1 as KGHSH and CDR2 as LQKENI. Trimming shortened V by 2 bases and J by 0 bases, and 10 bases separated the two germline ends. This CDR3 is built from 15 residues. The CDR3 DNA reads TGTGCCAGCTCACCAATCGGGGGGATGAACACTGAAGCTTTCTTT. The encoded protein is CASSPIGGMNTEAFF.

The CDR3 here is CAISGRKTSGGEYNEQFF. In DNA form, the CDR3 reads TGTGCCATCAGTGGAAGAAAGACTAGCGGGGGGGAATACAATGAGCAGTTCTTC. This chain joins TRBV10-3 and TRBJ2-1; 14 bases line up with TRBD2. CDR1 ENHRY and CDR2 SYGVKD come from the germline V gene. The ends lost 4 bases at V and 4 bases at J; junction bases unmatched: 9. The CDR3 has 18 amino acids.

This sequence joins TRBV7-2 and TRBJ1-3; D gene uncertain. The CDR3 is 13 residues long. The germline CDR1 and CDR2 sequences are SGHTA and FQGNSA. V was clipped by 3 bases and J by 4 bases, with 7 bases between them. CDR3 sequence reads: CASSFSEGNTIYF. The CDR3 DNA reads as TGTGCCAGCAGCTTTTCAGAAGGAAACACCATATATTTT.

This clone was observed a single time. V and J are TRBV15 and TRBJ2-7; 9 bases align to TRBD1. Trimming cost V 4 bases and J 6 bases; bases outside gene matches: 13. In germline, CDR1 is LNHNV, CDR2 YYDKDF (reference sequence). The CDR3 length is 16 residues. The CDR3 spells CATSNTRGQGSIEQYF. Written as DNA, the CDR3 is TGTGCCACCAGCAATACAAGGGGACAGGGTTCTATCGAGCAGTACTTC.

The V call is TRBV2, the J call TRBJ2-7, with D possibly matching TRBD1 (5 bases). This CDR3 contains 13 residues. Germline V gene sequence: CDR1 SNHLY, CDR2 FYNNEI. Deletions cut 4 bases from V and 7 bases from J, with 14 bases between. The CDR3 bases are TGTGCCAGCAGTGTTGTCCAGGGTGAAGAGCAGTACTTC. This encodes CASSVVQGEEQYF. Full variable domain (outside the CDR3, taken from reference TRBV2 and TRBJ2-7): EPEVTQTPSHQVTQMGQEVILRCVPISNHLYFYWYRQILGQKVEFLVSFYNNEISEKSEIFDDQFSVERPDGSNFTLKIRSTKLEDSAMYFCASSVVQGEEQYFGPGTRLTVT.

The chain recombines TRBV3-1 (or the pseudogene TRBV3-2) with TRBJ1-1; D remains ambiguous. V lost 4 bases to trimming and J lost 5 bases, with 8 bases between them. The CDR3 is made up of 12 amino acids. Looked up from germline, CDR1 is LGHDT and CDR2 is YNNKEL (reference sequence). Here the CDR3 reads CASSPGETEAFF. The CDR3, as DNA: TGTGCCAGCAGCCCCGGGGAGACTGAAGCTTTCTTT.

This clone came up once. The CDR3 here is CASSIRDRAAYEQYF. The CDR3 DNA sequence: TGTGCCAGTAGTATCCGGGACAGGGCCGCCTACGAGCAGTACTTC. The genes are TRBV19 and TRBJ2-7; 9 bases match TRBD1. There are 15 residues in the CDR3. Unmatched junction bases numbered 5, after V lost 3 bases and J lost 2 bases. CDR1 and CDR2 (germline): LNHDA, SQIVND (reference sequence).

The chain uses TRBV7-8 and TRBJ2-1, with 9 bases matching TRBD2. Germline V CDR1 and CDR2: SGHVS, FQNEAQ. With 1 base clipped from V and 6 bases from J, the junction kept 10 bases outside the gene matches. This CDR3 comprises 17 residues. The CDR3 DNA sequence: TGTGCCAGCAGCTTAGGAGGGGGACTAGCTCACTTCAATGAGCAGTTCTTC. The encoded protein is CASSLGGGLAHFNEQFF.

The chain combines TRBV16 with TRBJ2-7; TRBD1 matches at 10 bases. Germline trimming cut 3 bases from V and 5 bases from J; bases unmatched to any gene: 25. Germline-derived CDR1 and CDR2 are KGHSY and FQNENV. This CDR3 spans 21 amino acids. CDR3 sequence: CASSHRGGTGVIKAAFNEQYF. DNA for the CDR3: TGTGCCAGCAGCCACAGGGGCGGGACAGGGGTCATTAAGGCCGCATTTAACGAGCAGTACTTC.

This clone was seen at least ten times. The rearrangement links TRBV5-1 to TRBJ2-7, with 7 bases fitting TRBD1. Germline CDR1 and CDR2: SGHRS and YFSETQ. The V and J ends lost 0 bases and 6 bases, in that order; junction bases with no gene match: 6. CDR3 length: 14 amino acids. The CDR3 sequence is CASSLGQGLLEQYF. The CDR3 coding sequence is TGCGCCAGCAGCTTGGGACAGGGCCTCCTCGAGCAGTACTTC.

The V call is TRBV5-6, the J call TRBJ2-3; the D is unclear. Germline assignment: CDR1 SGHDT and CDR2 YYEEEE. V shed 2 bases and J shed 4 bases, with 8 bases lying between them. There are 13 residues in the CDR3. DNA of the CDR3: TGTGCCAGCAGCTTATTTTCCGCAGATACGCAGTATTTT. Its protein product is CASSLFSADTQYF. Combining the CDR3 with reference TRBV5-6 and TRBJ2-3 gives the whole variable domain DAGVTQSPTHLIKTRGQQVTLRCSPKSGHDTVSWYQQALGQGPQFIFQYYEEEERQRGNFPDRFSGHQFPNYSSELNVNALLLGDSALYLCASSLFSADTQYFGPGTRLTVL.

The rearrangement joins TRBV23-1 to TRBJ2-7; D might be TRBD2 (5 bases). TRBV23-1 counts as an open reading frame of uncertain function. This CDR3 has 13 residues. The V end was cut by 6 bases, the J end by 3 bases, with 12 bases between. CDR3 bases: TGCGCCAGCAGGCTCGGACGGGACTACGAGCAGTACTTC. The encoded protein is CASRLGRDYEQYF.

The V gene is TRBV2, the J gene TRBJ1-4, with TRBD1 matching over 7 bases. CDR1 and CDR2 from the germline V gene are SNHLY and FYNNEI. The CDR3 loop spans 15 amino acids. With V trimmed by 0 bases and J by 8 bases, 6 bases remained unmatched. The CDR3 nucleotides are TGTGCCAGCAGTGAAGCCCAGGGGGGTGGGGAAAAACTGTTTTTT. Amino acid sequence: CASSEAQGGGEKLFF.

The table lists this clone with a few counts. Other DNA sequences in this specimen translate into the identical CDR3. The V call is TRBV5-1, the J call TRBJ1-1; 10 bases agree with TRBD1. V lost 0 bases and J lost 3; bases outside the gene matches: 2. Germline V lookup: CDR1 SGHRS, CDR2 YFSETQ. The CDR3 spans 15 residues. The CDR3 bases are TGCGCCAGCAGCTTGGTAGGACAGGGGGACACTGAAGCTTTCTTT. Translating gives CASSLVGQGDTEAFF.

J is TRBJ1-1 and V is TRBV6-2 or TRBV6-3, with no clear D. CDR3 length: 15 residues. V shed 2 bases and J shed 2 bases, with 12 bases lying between them. Germline V lookup: CDR1 MNHEY, CDR2 SVGEGT. The CDR3 DNA is TGTGCCAGCAGTTACGGGCCCTCAGGCAACACTGAAGCTTTCTTT. It is translated as CASSYGPSGNTEAFF.